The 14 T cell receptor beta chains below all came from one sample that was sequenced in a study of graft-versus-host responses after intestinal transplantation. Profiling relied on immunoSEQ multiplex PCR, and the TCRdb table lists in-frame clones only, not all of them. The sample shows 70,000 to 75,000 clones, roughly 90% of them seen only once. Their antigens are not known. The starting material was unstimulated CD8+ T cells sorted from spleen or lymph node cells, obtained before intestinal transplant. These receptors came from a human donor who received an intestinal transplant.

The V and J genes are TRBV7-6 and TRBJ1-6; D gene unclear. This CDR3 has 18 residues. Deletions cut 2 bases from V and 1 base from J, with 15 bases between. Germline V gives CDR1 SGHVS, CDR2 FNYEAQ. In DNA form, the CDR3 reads TGTGCCAGCAGCTTACGGGGATCTACTAAGTCCTATAATTCACCCCTCCACTTT. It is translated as CASSLRGSTKSYNSPLHF.

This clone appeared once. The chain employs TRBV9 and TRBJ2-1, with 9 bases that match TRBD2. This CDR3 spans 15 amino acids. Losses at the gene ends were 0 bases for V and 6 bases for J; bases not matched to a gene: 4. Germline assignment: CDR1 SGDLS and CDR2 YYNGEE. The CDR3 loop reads CASSVGLAGFNEQFF. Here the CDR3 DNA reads TGTGCCAGCAGCGTAGGGCTAGCGGGGTTCAATGAGCAGTTCTTC.

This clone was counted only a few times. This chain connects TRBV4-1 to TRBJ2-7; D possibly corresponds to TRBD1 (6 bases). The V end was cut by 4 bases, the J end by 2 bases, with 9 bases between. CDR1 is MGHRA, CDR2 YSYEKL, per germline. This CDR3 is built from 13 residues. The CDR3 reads CASSPGTTYEQYF. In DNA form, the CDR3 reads TGCGCCAGCAGCCCCGGGACAACCTACGAGCAGTACTTC.

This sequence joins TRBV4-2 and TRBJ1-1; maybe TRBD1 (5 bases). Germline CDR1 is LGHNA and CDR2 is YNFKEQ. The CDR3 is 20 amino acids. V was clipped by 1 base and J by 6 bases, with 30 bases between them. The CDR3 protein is CASSQGTGLARNCHVPEAFF. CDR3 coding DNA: TGTGCCAGCAGCCAAGGTACAGGATTAGCCAGGAACTGTCATGTACCTGAAGCTTTCTTT.

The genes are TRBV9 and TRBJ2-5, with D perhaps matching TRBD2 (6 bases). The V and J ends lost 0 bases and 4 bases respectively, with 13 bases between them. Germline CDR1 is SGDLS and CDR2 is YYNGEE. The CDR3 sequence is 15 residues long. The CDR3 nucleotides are TGTGCCAGCAGCGTAGTGGGGGGTCAGGGAGAGACCCAGTACTTC. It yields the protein CASSVVGGQGETQYF. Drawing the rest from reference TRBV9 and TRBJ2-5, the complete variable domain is DSGVTQTPKHLITATGQRVTLRCSPRSGDLSVYWYQQSLDQGLQFLIQYYNGEERAKGNILERFSAQQFPDLHSELNLSSLELGDSALYFCASSVVGGQGETQYFGPGTRLLVL.

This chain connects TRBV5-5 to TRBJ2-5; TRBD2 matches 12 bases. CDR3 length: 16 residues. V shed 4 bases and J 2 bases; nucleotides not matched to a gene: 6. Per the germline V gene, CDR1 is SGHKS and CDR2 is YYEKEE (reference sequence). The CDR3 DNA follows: TGTGCCAGCAGCCTCGGGCTAGCGGGAGGGCAAGAGACCCAGTACTTC. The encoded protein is CASSLGLAGGQETQYF. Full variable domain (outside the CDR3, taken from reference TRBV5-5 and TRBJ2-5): DAGVTQSPTHLIKTRGQQVTLRCSPISGHKSVSWYQQVLGQGPQFIFQYYEKEERGRGNFPDRFSARQFPNYSSELNVNALLLGDSALYLCASSLGLAGGQETQYFGPGTRLLVL.

The CDR3 sequence is CASSSPGYGYTF. The CDR3 region has the DNA TGCGCCAGCAGCTCACCGGGGTATGGCTACACCTTC. V usage is TRBV5-1 and J usage is TRBJ1-2; unclear D gene. Looked up from germline, CDR1 is SGHRS and CDR2 is YFSETQ. Trimming pared 3 bases from V and 5 bases from J, leaving 8 bases between. The CDR3 spans 12 residues.

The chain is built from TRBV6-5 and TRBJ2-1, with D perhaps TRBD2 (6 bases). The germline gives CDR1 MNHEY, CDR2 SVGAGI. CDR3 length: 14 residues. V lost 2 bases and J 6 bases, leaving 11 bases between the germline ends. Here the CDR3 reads CASSYEWEANEQFF. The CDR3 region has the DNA TGTGCCAGCAGTTACGAGTGGGAGGCCAATGAGCAGTTCTTC.

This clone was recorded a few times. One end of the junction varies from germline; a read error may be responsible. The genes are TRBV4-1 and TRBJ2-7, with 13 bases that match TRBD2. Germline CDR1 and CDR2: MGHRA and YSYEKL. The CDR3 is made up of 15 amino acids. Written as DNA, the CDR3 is TGTGCCAGCAGCCAAACTAGCGGGGGGGCCTACGAGCAGTACTTC. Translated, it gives CASSQTSGGAYEQYF.

The CDR3 loop is CASIPGGTDTQYF. In DNA, the CDR3 is TGTGCCAGCATCCCGGGGGGCACAGATACGCAGTATTTT. This chain uses TRBV7-6 with TRBJ2-3, with D possibly being TRBD2 (6 bases). Trimming took 7 bases from V and 1 from J, leaving 9 bases between them. The germline V gene has CDR1 SGHVS and CDR2 FNYEAQ. This CDR3 is 13 amino acids long.

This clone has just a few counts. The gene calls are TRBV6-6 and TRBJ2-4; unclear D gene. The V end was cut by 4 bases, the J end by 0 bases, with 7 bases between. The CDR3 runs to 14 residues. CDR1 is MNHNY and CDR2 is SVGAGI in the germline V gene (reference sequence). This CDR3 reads CASSFSAAKNIQYF. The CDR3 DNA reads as TGTGCCAGCAGTTTCTCGGCAGCCAAAAACATTCAGTACTTC.

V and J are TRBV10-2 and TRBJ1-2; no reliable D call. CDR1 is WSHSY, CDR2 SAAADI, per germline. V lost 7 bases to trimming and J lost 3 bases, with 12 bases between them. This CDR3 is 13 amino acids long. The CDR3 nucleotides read TGCGCCAGCACGGAGGGAGGGTACTATGGCTACACCTTC. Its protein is CASTEGGYYGYTF.

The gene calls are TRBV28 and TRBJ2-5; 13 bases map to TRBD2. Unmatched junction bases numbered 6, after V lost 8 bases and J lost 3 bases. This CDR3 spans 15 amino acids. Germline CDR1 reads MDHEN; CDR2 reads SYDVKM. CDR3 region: CASGQGLAGEETQYF. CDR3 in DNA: TGTGCCAGCGGCCAAGGACTAGCGGGAGAAGAGACCCAGTACTTC.

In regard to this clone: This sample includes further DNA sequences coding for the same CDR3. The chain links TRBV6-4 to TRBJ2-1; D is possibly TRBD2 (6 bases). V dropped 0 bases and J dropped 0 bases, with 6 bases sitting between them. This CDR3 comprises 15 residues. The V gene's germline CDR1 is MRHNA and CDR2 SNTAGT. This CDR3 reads CASSDSSGSYNEQFF. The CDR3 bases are TGTGCCAGCAGTGACTCTAGCGGCTCCTACAATGAGCAGTTCTTC.